A selection of T cell receptor beta chains follows, all from one sample in a study of blood T cell repertoires in COVID-19. Clones were sequenced by immunoSEQ multiplex PCR, and TCRdb holds only the in-frame ones, with some missing. The sample yields about 46,000 clones, approximately 85% seen once. Sequencing was performed on peripheral blood. The receptors were sampled from a human donor in a cohort sampled during active COVID-19. The donor label of this sample is uncertain. CDR3s include the opening cysteine and the closing phenylalanine or tryptophan. A D gene is named only where the DNA matches it firmly. Only some rows state a clone size, as once, few, many or a class for expanded clones.

v_gene	d_gene	j_gene	abundance	CDR3aa	CDR3nt
TRBV5-6	TRBD1	TRBJ1-4	NA	CASSLWGQSATNEKLFF	TGTGCCAGCAGCTTGTGGGGACAGTCTGCAACTAATGAAAAACTGTTTTTT
TRBV10-1	TRBD1	TRBJ1-4	NA	CASSPRGLGEKLFF	TGCGCCAGCAGCCCCAGGGGGCTCGGTGAAAAACTGTTTTTT
TRBV2	NA	TRBJ2-7	NA	CASSEYYEQYF	TGTGCCAGCAGTGAATACTACGAGCAGTACTTC
TRBV28	TRBD1	TRBJ1-2	few	CASSSPLNLPGQGSYGYTF	TGTGCCAGCAGTTCCCCATTGAATTTGCCGGGACAGGGCTCCTATGGCTACACCTTC
TRBV2	TRBD1	TRBJ1-5	NA	CASSLADREGQPQHF	TGTGCCAGCAGTTTAGCTGACAGGGAAGGCCAGCCCCAGCATTTT
TRBV11-2	TRBD1	TRBJ1-3	NA	CASSYGQGGNTIYF	TGTGCCAGCAGCTACGGACAGGGGGGAAACACCATATATTTT
TRBV4-1	NA	TRBJ1-5	NA	CASSQGGRLSNQPQHF	TGCGCCAGCAGCCAAGGCGGGAGACTTAGCAATCAGCCCCAGCATTTT
TRBV6-2/TRBV6-3	TRBD2	TRBJ2-1	NA	CASSYGGLAGGYNEQFF	TGTGCCAGCAGTTACGGCGGACTAGCGGGGGGCTACAATGAGCAGTTCTTC
TRBV7-2	NA	TRBJ1-2	NA	CASSFFGTNYGYTF	TGTGCCAGCAGCTTTTTTGGCACTAACTATGGCTACACCTTC
TRBV10-3	NA	TRBJ2-1	NA	CAISEGDKGSYNEQFF	TGTGCCATCAGTGAGGGGGACAAAGGCTCCTACAATGAGCAGTTCTTC
TRBV30	NA	TRBJ1-3	NA	CAWRKLRNTGNTIYF	TGTGCCTGGAGAAAGCTAAGAAATACTGGAAACACCATATATTTT
TRBV7-7	TRBD1	TRBJ2-1	few	CASSQSGTGVNEQFF	TGTGCTAGCAGCCAAAGCGGGACAGGGGTCAATGAGCAGTTCTTC
TRBV5-6	NA	TRBJ1-6	NA	CASSLVSGGYNSPLHF	TGTGCCAGCAGCTTGGTTTCCGGGGGCTATAATTCACCCCTCCACTTT
TRBV9	TRBD2	TRBJ2-3	NA	CASSEAGVAGGDTQYF	TGTGCCAGCAGCGAAGCAGGGGTAGCGGGGGGAGATACGCAGTATTTT
TRBV5-8	NA	TRBJ1-2	NA	CASSSRQFYGYTF	TGTGCCAGCAGCTCTAGACAGTTCTATGGCTACACCTTC
TRBV2	NA	TRBJ1-2	once	CASSAGPLDYTF	TGTGCCAGCAGTGCTGGGCCATTGGACTACACCTTC
TRBV5-4	NA	TRBJ2-5	once	CASSQGGVQETQYF	TGTGCCAGCAGCCAAGGCGGGGTTCAAGAGACCCAGTACTTC
TRBV27	NA	TRBJ1-2	NA	CASSPQVGSAYGYTF	TGTGCCAGCAGTCCCCAGGTTGGCAGTGCCTATGGCTACACCTTC
TRBV6-1	TRBD2	TRBJ2-4	NA	CASSGLAVGLGAKNIQYF	TGTGCCAGCAGTGGACTAGCGGTGGGCCTGGGAGCCAAAAACATTCAGTACTTC
TRBV19	NA	TRBJ1-2	NA	CASSLTVNYGYTF	TGTGCCAGTAGCCTGACAGTTAACTATGGCTACACCTTC
TRBV5-1	NA	TRBJ1-3	few	CASSLQPVISGNTIYF	TGCGCCAGCAGCTTGCAACCAGTCATTTCTGGAAACACCATATATTTT
TRBV6-5	TRBD1	TRBJ1-5	NA	CASSYRTGANQPQHF	TGTGCCAGCAGTTATAGGACAGGGGCCAATCAGCCCCAGCATTTT
TRBV28	NA	TRBJ1-2	NA	CATSGQPFYGYTF	TGTGCCACCTCGGGACAACCCTTCTATGGCTACACCTTC
TRBV11-1	NA	TRBJ2-3	NA	CASSRAAWGDTQYF	TGTGCCAGCAGCCGGGCGGCCTGGGGCGATACGCAGTATTTT
TRBV4-1	NA	TRBJ1-2	NA	CASAPGGHINYGYTF	TGCGCCAGCGCTCCAGGAGGCCATATTAACTATGGCTACACCTTC
TRBV14	TRBD1	TRBJ2-1	NA	CASGGQGKLNEQFF	TGTGCCAGCGGAGGACAGGGGAAATTGAATGAGCAGTTCTTC
TRBV7-2	TRBD1	TRBJ2-7	NA	CASSFPGQVSYEQYF	TGTGCCAGCAGCTTCCCGGGACAGGTCTCCTACGAGCAGTACTTC
TRBV19	NA	TRBJ1-5	NA	CASSIGVRGGNQPQHF	TGTGCCAGTAGTATAGGGGTCCGGGGGGGCAATCAGCCCCAGCATTTT
TRBV5-4	NA	TRBJ2-5	NA	CAGGILNGETQYF	TGTGCCGGCGGGATCTTAAACGGGGAGACCCAGTACTTC
TRBV29-1	NA	TRBJ2-1	NA	CSVVVILGGNEQFF	TGCAGCGTTGTCGTTATCCTAGGTGGCAATGAGCAGTTCTTC
TRBV29-1	NA	TRBJ1-1	once	CSVVRVGNTEAFF	TGCAGCGTTGTCAGGGTAGGGAACACTGAAGCTTTCTTT
TRBV27	NA	TRBJ1-2	NA	CASSSRPNRAGAGGYTF	TGTGCCAGCAGTTCCCGCCCCAATAGGGCGGGGGCGGGAGGCTACACCTTC
TRBV27	TRBD2	TRBJ2-5	NA	CASSLSHGAGTETQYF	TGTGCCAGCAGTTTATCCCACGGAGCGGGGACGGAGACCCAGTACTTC
TRBV19	TRBD1	TRBJ2-7	NA	CASTPGTARYEQYF	TGTGCCAGTACCCCGGGGACAGCTCGCTACGAGCAGTACTTC
TRBV2	NA	TRBJ1-1	NA	CASKGLSRDPEAFF	TGTGCCAGCAAAGGACTGTCGAGGGATCCTGAAGCTTTCTTT
TRBV9	NA	TRBJ1-1	NA	CASSATDRLKYTEAFF	TGTGCCAGCAGCGCTACCGACAGATTAAAATACACTGAAGCTTTCTTT
TRBV5-8	NA	TRBJ2-7	NA	CASSLGWGESKAYEQYF	TGTGCCAGCAGCTTGGGATGGGGGGAAAGTAAGGCCTACGAGCAGTACTTC
TRBV7-2	TRBD1	TRBJ1-4	NA	CASSMRGRPNEKLFF	TGTGCCAGCAGCATGAGGGGGCGACCTAATGAAAAACTGTTTTTT
TRBV5-1	TRBD2	TRBJ2-5	NA	CASSPTPSSGGKETQYF	TGCGCCAGCAGCCCTACGCCCAGTAGCGGGGGGAAAGAGACCCAGTACTTC
TRBV29-1	TRBD1	TRBJ1-6	once	CSVEGTGDSPLHF	TGCAGCGTTGAAGGGACAGGGGATTCACCCCTCCACTTT
TRBV6-5	NA	TRBJ2-7	NA	CASSKTASSYEQYF	TGTGCCAGCAGTAAAACAGCCAGCTCCTACGAGCAGTACTTC
TRBV5-4	TRBD1	TRBJ1-1	NA	CASSSGGGQSHTEAFF	TGTGCCAGCAGCTCCGGGGGGGGACAGAGCCACACTGAAGCTTTCTTT
TRBV10-3	TRBD1	TRBJ2-7	NA	CAISAAGGIDEQYF	TGTGCCATCAGTGCTGCAGGGGGTATCGACGAGCAGTACTTC
TRBV12-3/TRBV12-4	NA	TRBJ1-1	NA	CASINRVNTEAFF	TGTGCCAGCATAAACAGAGTGAACACTGAAGCTTTCTTT
TRBV7-3	NA	TRBJ2-1	NA	CASSQAGEQFF	TGTGCCAGCAGCCAGGCGGGGGAGCAGTTCTTC
TRBV20-1	NA	TRBJ2-7	NA	CSARAGTPQYF	TGCAGTGCTAGGGCCGGGACTCCGCAGTACTTC
TRBV6-5	TRBD1	TRBJ2-7	NA	CASRPSGQGKNEQYF	TGTGCCAGCAGACCTTCGGGACAGGGGAAGAACGAGCAGTACTTC
TRBV6-5	NA	TRBJ2-7	NA	CASSRGGDATSEQYF	TGTGCCAGCAGCCGAGGGGGGGACGCAACGTCCGAGCAGTACTTC
TRBV19	TRBD1	TRBJ2-6	once	CASSIWQGATGANVLTF	TGTGCCAGTAGTATTTGGCAGGGGGCGACCGGGGCCAACGTCCTGACTTTC
TRBV9	TRBD1	TRBJ2-7	NA	CASSVGTGGFYEQYF	TGTGCCAGCAGCGTTGGGACAGGGGGGTTCTACGAGCAGTACTTC
TRBV6-5	NA	TRBJ1-2	NA	CASSVGRAANYGYTF	TGTGCCAGCAGCGTGGGGAGGGCGGCTAACTATGGCTACACCTTC
TRBV3-1/TRBV3-2	NA	TRBJ1-1	few	CASSQGTDTEAFF	TGTGCCAGCAGCCAAGGGACAGACACTGAAGCTTTCTTT
TRBV4-3	TRBD1	TRBJ1-4	NA	CASSQNRDRGGEKLFF	TGCGCCAGCAGCCAAAATCGGGACAGGGGGGGAGAAAAACTGTTTTTT